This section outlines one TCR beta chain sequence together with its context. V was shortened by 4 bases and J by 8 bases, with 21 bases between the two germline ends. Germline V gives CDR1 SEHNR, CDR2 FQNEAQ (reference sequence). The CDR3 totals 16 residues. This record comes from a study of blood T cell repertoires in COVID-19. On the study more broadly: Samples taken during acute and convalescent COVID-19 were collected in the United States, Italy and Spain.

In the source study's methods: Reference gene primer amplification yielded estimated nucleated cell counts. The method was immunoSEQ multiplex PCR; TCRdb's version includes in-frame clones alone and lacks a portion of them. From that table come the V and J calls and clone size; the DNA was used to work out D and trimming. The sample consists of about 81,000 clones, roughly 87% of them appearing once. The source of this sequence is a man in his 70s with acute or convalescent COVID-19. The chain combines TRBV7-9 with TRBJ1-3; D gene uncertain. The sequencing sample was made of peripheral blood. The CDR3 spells CASSSTILPGGYTIYF. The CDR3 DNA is TGTGCCAGCAGCTCTACAATCTTACCCGGCGGGTACACCATATATTTT.